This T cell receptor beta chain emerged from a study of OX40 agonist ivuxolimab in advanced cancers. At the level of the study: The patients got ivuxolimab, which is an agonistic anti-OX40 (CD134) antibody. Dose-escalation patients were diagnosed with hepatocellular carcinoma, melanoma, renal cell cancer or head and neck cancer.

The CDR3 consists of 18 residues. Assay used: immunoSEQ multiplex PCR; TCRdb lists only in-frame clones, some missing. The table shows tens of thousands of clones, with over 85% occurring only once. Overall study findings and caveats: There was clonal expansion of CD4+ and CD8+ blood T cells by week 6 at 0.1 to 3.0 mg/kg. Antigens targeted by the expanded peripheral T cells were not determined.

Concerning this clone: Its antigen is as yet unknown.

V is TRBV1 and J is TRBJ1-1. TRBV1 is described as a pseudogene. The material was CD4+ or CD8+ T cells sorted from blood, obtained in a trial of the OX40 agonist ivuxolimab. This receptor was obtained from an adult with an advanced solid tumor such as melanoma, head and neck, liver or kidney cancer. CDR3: CTSSPCFGTPRGSTEAFF. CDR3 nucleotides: TGCACCAGCAGCCCCTGCTTCGGGACCCCCCGCGGAAGCACTGAAGCTTTCTTT.